The rows below give T cell receptor beta chains drawn from one sample of a study of cytomegalovirus exposure and HLA in healthy donors. TCRdb's table, derived via immunoSEQ multiplex PCR, lists solely in-frame clones and lacks some. The data hold about 170,000 clones, with about 75% observed a single time. Sample: PBMCs. These TCRs come from a man aged 40-49 years in good health and CMV-seropositive. The CDR3 runs from the conserved cysteine through the conserved F or W. D genes are given only for firm matches. Only part of the rows carry a size: once, few, many, or a class if the clone is expanded.

NA	NA	TRBV7-2	TRBJ2-3	CASSGRRGGDTDTQYF
NA	NA	TRBV29-1	TRBJ1-3	CSVRQISGNTIYF
NA	NA	TRBV29-1	TRBJ2-7	CSVVPRDNSYEQYF
NA	NA	TRBV5-8	TRBJ1-4	CASSLSGHGGINEKLFF
NA	NA	TRBV6-6	TRBJ1-4	CASSSPGAEGEKLFF
NA	NA	TRBV7-9	TRBJ2-5	CASSFTSRGLYF
NA	NA	TRBV11-2	TRBJ2-5	CASSLGHRWVQETQYF
TRBD2	few	TRBV7-8	TRBJ2-7	CASSLTGGGRKYF
TRBD1	NA	TRBV11-2	TRBJ1-1	CASSLDRGLTEAFF
NA	once	TRBV28	TRBJ1-2	CASNSPSLGWGLDYGYTF
TRBD1	NA	TRBV16	TRBJ2-3	CASSQFYRGTDTQYF
TRBD1	once	TRBV10-3	TRBJ1-3	CAISDIPGGSGNTIYF
TRBD2	NA	TRBV10-3	TRBJ2-3	CAISEGLAGVITDTQYF
NA	NA	TRBV7-9	TRBJ2-5	CASSLEARVGTQYF
NA	NA	TRBV9	TRBJ2-2	CASSVEILPLVRGELFF
NA	NA	TRBV19	TRBJ1-1	CASSPLDRTNTEAFF
NA	NA	TRBV5-4	TRBJ1-1	CASSSIQGSEAFF
TRBD2	NA	TRBV11-2	TRBJ2-7	CASSSLTSGRLSSYEQYF
NA	few	TRBV4-1	TRBJ1-2	CASSPTEVYGYTF
NA	NA	TRBV6-1	TRBJ1-5	CAGGLTSNQPQHF
TRBD1	NA	TRBV5-4	TRBJ1-2	CASSPPSRQGGHGYTF
NA	NA	TRBV4-1	TRBJ2-1	CASSQAVSSYNEQFF
TRBD1	NA	TRBV6-5	TRBJ2-7	CASSSGQAIYRYF
TRBD2	NA	TRBV7-2	TRBJ2-7	CASSSQAGVLEQYF
TRBD2	NA	TRBV5-5	TRBJ2-7	CASSKNTGTSGTYEQYF
NA	NA	TRBV12-5	TRBJ1-5	CASGLDYSNQPQHF
NA	NA	TRBV7-2	TRBJ1-5	CASSPQEAGPQHF
NA	NA	TRBV27	TRBJ2-6	CASSFVGAHGANVLTF
NA	NA	TRBV10-2	TRBJ1-2	CASSEPGNGYTF
TRBD2	NA	TRBV4-1	TRBJ2-7	CASSQDPAGSPRVQYF
TRBD2	once	TRBV13	TRBJ2-7	CASSLTLAGFYEQYF
NA	NA	TRBV7-9	TRBJ2-5	CASSLGLGLTQYF
NA	once	TRBV11-2	TRBJ1-1	CASSLAGAEAFF
NA	NA	TRBV7-9	TRBJ1-5	CASSLASDQPQHF
TRBD1	NA	TRBV6-1	TRBJ1-3	CASSERTGIGNTIYF
NA	NA	TRBV6-1	TRBJ1-6	CASRIRLQGLTLHF
NA	NA	TRBV11-3	TRBJ2-7	CASSTQAYSYEQYF
NA	NA	TRBV7-2	TRBJ1-2	CASSSNRVNYGYTF
NA	few	TRBV5-4	TRBJ1-1	CASRQRGGWDTEAFF
TRBD2	NA	TRBV6-5	TRBJ2-7	CASSSGLAGEQYF
NA	NA	TRBV19	TRBJ1-5	CASSILGGNQPQHF
TRBD1	NA	TRBV15	TRBJ2-3	CATSREFGQGTDTQYF
TRBD2	once	TRBV5-1	TRBJ2-5	CASSLASGNGRETQYF
NA	NA	TRBV28	TRBJ2-7	CASYQNGYEQYF
TRBD2	NA	TRBV27	TRBJ2-2	CASRLAGVGELFF
NA	once	TRBV7-9	TRBJ1-3	CASSYLRDGGNTIYF
NA	NA	TRBV19	TRBJ2-2	CASSPKTDYTGELFF
TRBD1	few	TRBV6-5	TRBJ1-2	CASSEPDRDYGYTF
NA	NA	TRBV9	TRBJ2-2	CASSVATGPLDPGWALFF
NA	NA	TRBV5-1	TRBJ2-3	CASSLQVSGSDTQYF
TRBD1	NA	TRBV27	TRBJ2-7	CASSFIPGQGNSYEQYF